This T cell receptor beta chain was identified during a study of blood T cells in healthy people across ages. Per germline, CDR1 MNHEY and CDR2 SVGEGT. The CDR3 extends over 12 amino acids. Trimming removed 8 bases from V and 4 bases from J, with 9 bases in between. A J-beta primer mix and a sample-barcoded 5' primer were used in a second PCR of roughly 6 to 12 cycles. TCRdb reprocessed the 5' RACE reads via MiXCR and lists one record per CDR3 protein. The sample has 550,000 to 600,000 distinct CDR3 sequences, about 45% seen once. This TCR derives from a man at least 80 years old in good health. The sample consisted of blood. The chain couples TRBV6-2 or TRBV6-3 to TRBJ2-1; D perhaps matches TRBD1 (6 bases). The CDR3 nucleotides are TGTGCCAGCGAACAGGGATACAATGAGCAGTTCTTC. It codes for CASEQGYNEQFF.